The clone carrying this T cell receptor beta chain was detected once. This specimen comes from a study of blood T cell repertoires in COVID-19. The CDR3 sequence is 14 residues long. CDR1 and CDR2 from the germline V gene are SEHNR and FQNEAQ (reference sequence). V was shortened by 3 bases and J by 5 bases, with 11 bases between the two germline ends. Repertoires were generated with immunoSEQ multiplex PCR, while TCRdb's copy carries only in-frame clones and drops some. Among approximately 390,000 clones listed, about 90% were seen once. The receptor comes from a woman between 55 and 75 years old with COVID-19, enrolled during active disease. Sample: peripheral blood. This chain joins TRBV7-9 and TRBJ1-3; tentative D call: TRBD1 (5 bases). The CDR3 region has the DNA TGTGCCAGCAGCTTTTTCTCGGACAGAAACACCATATATTTT. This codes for CASSFFSDRNTIYF.